Below are 3 T cell receptor beta chains sequenced from a single sample in a study of PD-1 blockade in mismatch repair-deficient tumors. Profiled with immunoSEQ multiplex PCR; TCRdb holds only in-frame clones, not every one. The table lists roughly 14,000 clones, 80% to 85% of them singletons, with about a fifth in the top ten. What these receptors recognize is not known. Time point noted: roughly 11-day in vitro stimulation with candidate neoantigen peptide 4. The specimen comprised cells cultured in vitro, sampled from a patient treated with pembrolizumab. The receptors shown here come from an adult with mismatch repair-deficient cancer.

The chain links TRBV28 to TRBJ1-2; no reliable D call. The germline CDR1 and CDR2 sequences are MDHEN and SYDVKM. V was cut by 1 base and J by 4 bases, with 16 bases left in between. The CDR3 contains 16 residues. CDR3 protein: CASSLFGRTSSYGYTF. CDR3 bases: TGTGCCAGCAGTTTATTCGGCAGGACGAGCAGCTATGGCTACACCTTC.

This chain uses TRBV28 with TRBJ2-2; 7 nucleotides align to TRBD2. The junction had 5 bases not matched to a gene; V was cut back by 6 bases and J by 4 bases. Germline lookup yields CDR1 MDHEN and CDR2 SYDVKM. The CDR3 is 14 amino acids. The CDR3 DNA follows: TGTGCCAGCAGGAAGTGGGGGGGCACCGGGGAGCTGTTTTTT. It is translated as CASRKWGGTGELFF.

V gene TRBV6-5 combines with J gene TRBJ1-1; tentatively, D is TRBD1 (5 bases). Germline CDR1 is MNHEY and CDR2 is SVGAGI. V was cut by 0 bases and J by 1 base, with 12 bases left in between. The CDR3 is made up of 16 amino acids. CDR3 region: CASSYSLLTGNTEAFF. CDR3 nucleotide sequence: TGTGCCAGCAGTTACTCGCTCCTAACAGGGAACACTGAAGCTTTCTTT.